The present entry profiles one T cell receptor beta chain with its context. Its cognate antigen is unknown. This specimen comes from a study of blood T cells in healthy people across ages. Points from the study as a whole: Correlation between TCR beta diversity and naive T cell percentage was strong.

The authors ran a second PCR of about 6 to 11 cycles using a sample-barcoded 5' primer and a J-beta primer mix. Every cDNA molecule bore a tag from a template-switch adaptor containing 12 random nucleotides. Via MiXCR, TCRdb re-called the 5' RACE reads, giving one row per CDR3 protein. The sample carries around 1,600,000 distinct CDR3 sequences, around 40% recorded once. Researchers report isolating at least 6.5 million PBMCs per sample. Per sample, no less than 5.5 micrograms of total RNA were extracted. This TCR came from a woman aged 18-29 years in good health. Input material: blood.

The CDR3 loop reads CASSLRGGSELRQFF. Written as DNA, the CDR3 is TGTGCCAGCAGCTTAAGAGGCGGGAGTGAACTGCGGCAGTTCTTC. The chain joins TRBV7-2 to TRBJ2-1; 7 nucleotides agree with TRBD2. The V gene's germline CDR1 is SGHTA and CDR2 FQGNSA. Trimming cost V 2 bases and J 12 bases; bases outside gene matches: 13. The CDR3 has 15 residues.